A selection of T cell receptor beta chains follows, all from one sample in a study of T cell repertoires in cytomegalovirus infection. MiXCR, run by TCRdb on the reads, gives a single entry per CDR3 protein. The profile shows about 400,000 distinct CDR3 sequences, about a third of them singletons. These TCRs are of unknown antigen specificity. The material sequenced was cultured PBMCs, taken from culture after CMV antigen stimulation. These receptors were collected from a human donor in good health (CMV status not recorded). Some clones in this sample may be carry-over from other donors' samples. Each CDR3 is given with its conserved first and last residue. The D gene is left open where the match is weak. Clone size is stated in some rows and not others, as once, few, many or a class when expanded.

CDR3 DNA: TGCGCCAGCAGCCAAAGTCGGAACATGAACACTGAAGCTTTCTTT
CDR3 protein: CASSQSRNMNTEAFF
J gene: TRBJ1-1
clone size: -
V gene: TRBV4-1
D gene: -

CDR3 DNA: TGCAGTGCCGGCCAAGGGAATGGAAACACCATATATTTT
CDR3 protein: CSAGQGNGNTIYF
J gene: TRBJ1-3
clone size: -
V gene: TRBV20-1
D gene: -

CDR3 DNA: TGTGCCAGCAGCTTAAACAGGGGATTCTCAGATACGCAGTATTTT
CDR3 protein: CASSLNRGFSDTQYF
J gene: TRBJ2-3
clone size: few
V gene: TRBV7-2
D gene: TRBD1

CDR3 DNA: TGTGCCAGCACCAAAGCCACCTACTATGGCTACACCTTC
CDR3 protein: CASTKATYYGYTF
J gene: TRBJ1-2
clone size: many
V gene: TRBV7-2
D gene: -

CDR3 DNA: TGTGCCAGCAGTTACTCCGGGACAGGGCCCCAAGAGACCCAGTACTTC
CDR3 protein: CASSYSGTGPQETQYF
J gene: TRBJ2-5
clone size: once
V gene: TRBV6-5
D gene: TRBD1

CDR3 DNA: TGTGCCAGCAGCCCCGACCCGAGGGATACTGAAGCTTTCTTT
CDR3 protein: CASSPDPRDTEAFF
J gene: TRBJ1-1
clone size: few
V gene: TRBV7-2
D gene: -

CDR3 DNA: TGTGCCAGCAGCTTATCGGGAGGGGGAGATACGCAGTATTTT
CDR3 protein: CASSLSGGGDTQYF
J gene: TRBJ2-3
clone size: -
V gene: TRBV7-3
D gene: TRBD2

CDR3 DNA: TGTGCTAGTGGCCCACAGGGGGCAAGGGTCGGCGCGCAGTATTTT
CDR3 protein: CASGPQGARVGAQYF
J gene: TRBJ2-3
clone size: -
V gene: TRBV12-5
D gene: TRBD1

CDR3 DNA: TGTGCCAGCATCCTAGGGGGGGGGCGCACTGAAGCTTTCTTT
CDR3 protein: CASILGGGRTEAFF
J gene: TRBJ1-1
clone size: -
V gene: TRBV7-6
D gene: -

CDR3 DNA: TGTGCCAGCAGCTTAAGGTCTAGCGGGAGATACAATGAGCAGTTCTTC
CDR3 protein: CASSLRSSGRYNEQFF
J gene: TRBJ2-1
clone size: -
V gene: TRBV7-8
D gene: TRBD2

CDR3 DNA: TGTGCCAGCAGTGCATCCGAGAGTGGCTACACCTTC
CDR3 protein: CASSASESGYTF
J gene: TRBJ1-2
clone size: few
V gene: TRBV2
D gene: -

CDR3 DNA: TGCAGTGCTCGGAAGGGTGCGAACACTGAAGCTTTCTTT
CDR3 protein: CSARKGANTEAFF
J gene: TRBJ1-1
clone size: few
V gene: TRBV20-1
D gene: -

CDR3 DNA: TGCGCCAGCAGCCAGAGACTAGCGGGAGAGACAGATACGCAGTATTTT
CDR3 protein: CASSQRLAGETDTQYF
J gene: TRBJ2-3
clone size: -
V gene: TRBV4-3
D gene: TRBD2

CDR3 DNA: TGTGCCATCAGCCCCAGGGATGCGTCAGGTGACCTGAACACTGAAGCTTTCTTT
CDR3 protein: CAISPRDASGDLNTEAFF
J gene: TRBJ1-1
clone size: many
V gene: TRBV10-3
D gene: -

CDR3 DNA: TGTGCCAGCACCCTGGGCGGCAACACCTACGAGCAGTACTTC
CDR3 protein: CASTLGGNTYEQYF
J gene: TRBJ2-7
clone size: -
V gene: TRBV28
D gene: -

CDR3 DNA: TGTGCCAGTAGTCCGGGGACTAGCGGATTCTACAATGAGCAGTTCTTC
CDR3 protein: CASSPGTSGFYNEQFF
J gene: TRBJ2-1
clone size: -
V gene: TRBV19
D gene: TRBD2

CDR3 DNA: TGTGCCAGACGGTATAGCGGGAGATCGAATGAGCAGTTCTTC
CDR3 protein: CARRYSGRSNEQFF
J gene: TRBJ2-1
clone size: -
V gene: TRBV6-1
D gene: TRBD2